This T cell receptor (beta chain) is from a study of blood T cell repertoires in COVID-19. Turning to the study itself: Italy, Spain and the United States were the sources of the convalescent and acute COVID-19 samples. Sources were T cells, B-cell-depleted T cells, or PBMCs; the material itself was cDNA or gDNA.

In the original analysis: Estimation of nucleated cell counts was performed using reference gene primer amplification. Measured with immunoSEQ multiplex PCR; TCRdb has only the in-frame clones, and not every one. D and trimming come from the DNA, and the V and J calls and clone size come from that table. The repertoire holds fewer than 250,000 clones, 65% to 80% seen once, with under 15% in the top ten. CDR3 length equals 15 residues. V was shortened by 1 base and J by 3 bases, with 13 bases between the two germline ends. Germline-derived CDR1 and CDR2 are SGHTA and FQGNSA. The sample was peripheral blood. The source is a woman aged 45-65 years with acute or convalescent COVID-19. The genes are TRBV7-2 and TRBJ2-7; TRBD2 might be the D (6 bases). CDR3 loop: CASSLDGGGIYEQYF. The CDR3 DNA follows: TGTGCCAGCAGCTTAGATGGGGGAGGAATCTACGAGCAGTACTTC.